Shown below are 20 T cell receptor beta chains from a single sample sequenced in a study of blood T cell repertoires in COVID-19. Generated by immunoSEQ multiplex PCR, the TCRdb table keeps only in-frame clones and is missing some. The table has 150,000 or so clones, almost 85% seen once. The sequencing sample was made of peripheral blood. The origin of the receptors is a young man with active or convalescent COVID-19.

The V call is TRBV28, the J call TRBJ1-1; D is perhaps TRBD1 (6 bases). V was shortened by 5 bases and J by 1 base, with 11 bases between the two germline ends. Germline CDR1 is MDHEN and CDR2 is SYDVKM. This CDR3 has 14 residues. In DNA, the CDR3 is TGTGCCAGCAGTAGACCGGGACAGAACACTGAAGCTTTCTTT. Its translation: CASSRPGQNTEAFF. The full variable domain, its missing parts supplied by reference TRBV28 and TRBJ1-1, is DVKVTQSSRYLVKRTGEKVFLECVQDMDHENMFWYRQDPGLGLRLIYFSYDVKMKEKGDIPEGYSVSREKKERFSLILESASTNQTSMYLCASSRPGQNTEAFFGQGTRLTVV.

This sequence joins TRBV7-9 and TRBJ1-4; no clear D gene. The CDR3 loop spans 13 amino acids. V lost 5 bases to trimming and J lost 6 bases, with 10 bases between them. Germline-derived CDR1 and CDR2 are SEHNR and FQNEAQ (reference sequence). CDR3 coding DNA: TGTGCCAGCAGCGTCTTACAGTATGAAAAACTGTTTTTT. This gives the protein CASSVLQYEKLFF.

This clone occurred a few times. The V gene is TRBV19, the J gene TRBJ2-2, with 8 nucleotides matching TRBD1. The germline V gene has CDR1 LNHDA and CDR2 SQIVND (reference sequence). V shed 6 bases and J 3 bases; nucleotides not matched to a gene: 6. The CDR3 has 15 residues. CDR3 sequence (DNA): TGTGCCAGTAGGACAGGGGAGACGGACACCGGGGAGCTGTTTTTT. It translates to CASRTGETDTGELFF.

J is TRBJ2-6 and V is TRBV27; 8 bases line up with TRBD1. The CDR3 contains 15 residues. Unmatched junction bases numbered 3, after V lost 5 bases and J lost 3 bases. Germline CDR1 and CDR2: MNHEY and SMNVEV (reference sequence). The chain's CDR3 is CASSPRGRGANVLTF. The CDR3 coding sequence is TGTGCCAGCAGTCCCAGGGGGCGTGGGGCCAACGTCCTGACTTTC.

V is TRBV5-1 and J is TRBJ2-7; 7 bases are a match to TRBD1. Trimming removed 5 bases from V and 6 bases from J; junction bases left unmatched: 11. CDR1 is SGHRS and CDR2 is YFSETQ in the germline V gene. The CDR3 length is 14 residues. CDR3 DNA sequence: TGCGCCAGCAGTTCAGGGACAGCTGCCAGCGAGCAGTACTTC. Amino acid sequence: CASSSGTAASEQYF.

This chain uses TRBV3-1 (or the pseudogene TRBV3-2) with TRBJ2-3, with 7 bases that match TRBD2. Germline CDR1 LGHDT, CDR2 YNNKEL (reference sequence). V dropped 4 bases and J dropped 2; count of bases not matched to a gene: 6. The CDR3 sequence is 15 residues long. DNA of the CDR3: TGTGCCAGCAGCCGGGCGGGGGTAAACACAGATACGCAGTATTTT. Protein sequence: CASSRAGVNTDTQYF.

The chain employs TRBV6-4 and TRBJ2-1; TRBD2 aligns across 9 bases. The germline V gene has CDR1 MRHNA and CDR2 SNTAGT. Trimming removed 3 bases from V and 7 bases from J; junction bases left unmatched: 10. There are 16 residues in the CDR3. Here the CDR3 reads CASSESFSGSWNEQFF. CDR3 DNA: TGTGCCAGCAGTGAATCCTTTAGCGGGAGTTGGAATGAGCAGTTCTTC.

The rearrangement joins TRBV19 to TRBJ1-1, with 7 bases aligning to TRBD1. The germline V gene encodes CDR1 LNHDA and CDR2 SQIVND (reference sequence). J lost 4 bases, V lost 1 base, and 6 bases had no gene match. The CDR3 has 15 amino acids. CDR3 region: CASSIGGGAGTEAFF. CDR3 DNA: TGTGCCAGTAGTATAGGAGGGGGCGCGGGCACTGAAGCTTTCTTT.

The J gene is TRBJ2-4, the V gene TRBV7-2; D might be TRBD1 (5 bases). With 0 bases removed from V and 3 bases from J, the gap between germline ends came to 6 bases. Germline V lookup: CDR1 SGHTA, CDR2 FQGNSA. The CDR3 runs to 14 residues. CDR3 nucleotide sequence: TGTGCCAGCAGCTTAGCTAGGGGCAAAAACATTCAGTACTTC. This sequence encodes CASSLARGKNIQYF.

The rearrangement links TRBV5-5 to TRBJ1-5, with D possibly TRBD1 on 6 matching bases. The CDR3 runs to 18 residues. Germline assignment: CDR1 SGHKS and CDR2 YYEKEE (reference sequence). Trimming cost V 0 bases and J 1 base, with 17 bases left between them. The CDR3 DNA reads as TGTGCCAGCAGCTTGGAGGACGGGGGGCTGCGGAGCAATCAGCCCCAGCATTTT. Its protein product is CASSLEDGGLRSNQPQHF.

The CDR3 nucleotides are TGTGCCAGCAGCCGTCGGGGGGCCCGGACCGGGGAGCTGTTTTTT. Translation gives CASSRRGARTGELFF. V gene TRBV14 combines with J gene TRBJ2-2; D may be TRBD2 (7 bases). The CDR3 spans 15 residues. Germline lookup yields CDR1 SGHDN and CDR2 FVKESK. Trimming removed 4 bases from V and 5 bases from J, with 14 bases in between.

The chain links TRBV2 to TRBJ1-3; 10 positions agree with TRBD1. The CDR3 extends over 15 amino acids. Germline CDR1 is SNHLY and CDR2 is FYNNEI. V lost 10 bases, J lost 2 bases, and 8 bases stayed unmatched. The CDR3 nucleotides read TGTGCCATCTCTCGGACAGGGGGAGCTGGAAACACCATATATTTT. Its translation: CAISRTGGAGNTIYF.

The chain couples TRBV5-8 to TRBJ2-1; tentative D call: TRBD2 (6 bases). In germline, CDR1 is SGHTS, CDR2 YDEGEE. There are 17 residues in the CDR3. V was shortened by 2 bases and J by 8 bases, with 23 bases between the two germline ends. CDR3 residues: CASSFRVNLGGFDEQFF. CDR3 nucleotide sequence: TGTGCCAGCAGCTTCCGGGTAAATTTGGGGGGTTTCGATGAGCAGTTCTTC.

This rearrangement joins TRBV27 to TRBJ1-2, with 7 bases fitting TRBD1. J was trimmed by 6 bases and V by 0 bases; bases with no gene match: 4. Looked up from germline, CDR1 is MNHEY and CDR2 is SMNVEV (reference sequence). The length of the CDR3 is 14 residues. CDR3 region: CASSLSRQGNGYTF. The CDR3 DNA reads TGTGCCAGCAGTTTATCGAGACAGGGAAATGGCTACACCTTC.

The V gene is TRBV5-1, the J gene TRBJ2-3, with no clear D. With 2 bases removed from V and 0 bases from J, the gap between germline ends came to 4 bases. Germline V gives CDR1 SGHRS, CDR2 YFSETQ. The CDR3 runs to 13 residues. This CDR3 reads CASSLASTDTQYF. Written as DNA, the CDR3 is TGCGCCAGCAGCTTAGCTAGCACAGATACGCAGTATTTT. Supplemented by reference TRBV5-1 and TRBJ2-3, the full variable domain reads KAGVTQTPRYLIKTRGQQVTLSCSPISGHRSVSWYQQTPGQGLQFLFEYFSETQRNKGNFPGRFSGRQFSNSRSEMNVSTLELGDSALYLCASSLASTDTQYFGPGTRLTVL.

The V call is TRBV5-1, the J call TRBJ1-1; weak D call: TRBD1 (6 bases). This CDR3 is 12 amino acids long. V was cut by 6 bases and J by 10 bases, with 16 bases left in between. The V gene's germline CDR1 is SGHRS and CDR2 YFSETQ. The CDR3: CASISTGRIAFF. CDR3 coding DNA: TGCGCCAGCATATCGACAGGACGTATAGCTTTCTTT.

In this sample, this clone turned up a few times. The rearrangement links TRBV28 to TRBJ2-7; 11 nucleotides line up with TRBD2. V shed 5 bases and J 3 bases; nucleotides not matched to a gene: 6. The CDR3 consists of 15 residues. The V gene's germline CDR1 is MDHEN and CDR2 SYDVKM. CDR3 DNA sequence: TGTGCCAGCAGTCGCAGACTAGCGGGGTTCTACGAGCAGTACTTC. Its translation is CASSRRLAGFYEQYF.

The V and J genes are TRBV11-2 and TRBJ2-7; D possibly corresponds to TRBD1 (5 bases). CDR3 size: 15 residues. Germline CDR1 reads SGHAT; CDR2 reads FQNNGV. V dropped 1 base and J dropped 6 bases, with 16 bases sitting between them. For the CDR3, the DNA is TGTGCCAGCAGCTTAGGGGGTGGCAGGGCGTCCGAGCAGTACTTC. Its translation is CASSLGGGRASEQYF.

The chain is built from TRBV7-8 and TRBJ2-2; D not certain. CDR3 size: 16 residues. Trimming pared 3 bases from V and 2 bases from J, leaving 13 bases between. CDR1 SGHVS and CDR2 FQNEAQ come from the germline V gene. CDR3 bases: TGTGCCAGCAGCTTGAGAGGCTGGTTCAACACCGGGGAGCTGTTTTTT. Protein: CASSLRGWFNTGELFF.

The gene calls are TRBV20-1 and TRBJ1-2, with a possible D match to TRBD1 (5 bases). V shed 6 bases and J shed 2 bases, with 7 bases lying between them. This CDR3 has 11 residues. Germline CDR1 reads DFQATT; CDR2 reads SNEGSKA (reference sequence). The CDR3 DNA reads TGCAGTGCCCAGGGAAACTATGGCTACACCTTC. Amino acid sequence: CSAQGNYGYTF.